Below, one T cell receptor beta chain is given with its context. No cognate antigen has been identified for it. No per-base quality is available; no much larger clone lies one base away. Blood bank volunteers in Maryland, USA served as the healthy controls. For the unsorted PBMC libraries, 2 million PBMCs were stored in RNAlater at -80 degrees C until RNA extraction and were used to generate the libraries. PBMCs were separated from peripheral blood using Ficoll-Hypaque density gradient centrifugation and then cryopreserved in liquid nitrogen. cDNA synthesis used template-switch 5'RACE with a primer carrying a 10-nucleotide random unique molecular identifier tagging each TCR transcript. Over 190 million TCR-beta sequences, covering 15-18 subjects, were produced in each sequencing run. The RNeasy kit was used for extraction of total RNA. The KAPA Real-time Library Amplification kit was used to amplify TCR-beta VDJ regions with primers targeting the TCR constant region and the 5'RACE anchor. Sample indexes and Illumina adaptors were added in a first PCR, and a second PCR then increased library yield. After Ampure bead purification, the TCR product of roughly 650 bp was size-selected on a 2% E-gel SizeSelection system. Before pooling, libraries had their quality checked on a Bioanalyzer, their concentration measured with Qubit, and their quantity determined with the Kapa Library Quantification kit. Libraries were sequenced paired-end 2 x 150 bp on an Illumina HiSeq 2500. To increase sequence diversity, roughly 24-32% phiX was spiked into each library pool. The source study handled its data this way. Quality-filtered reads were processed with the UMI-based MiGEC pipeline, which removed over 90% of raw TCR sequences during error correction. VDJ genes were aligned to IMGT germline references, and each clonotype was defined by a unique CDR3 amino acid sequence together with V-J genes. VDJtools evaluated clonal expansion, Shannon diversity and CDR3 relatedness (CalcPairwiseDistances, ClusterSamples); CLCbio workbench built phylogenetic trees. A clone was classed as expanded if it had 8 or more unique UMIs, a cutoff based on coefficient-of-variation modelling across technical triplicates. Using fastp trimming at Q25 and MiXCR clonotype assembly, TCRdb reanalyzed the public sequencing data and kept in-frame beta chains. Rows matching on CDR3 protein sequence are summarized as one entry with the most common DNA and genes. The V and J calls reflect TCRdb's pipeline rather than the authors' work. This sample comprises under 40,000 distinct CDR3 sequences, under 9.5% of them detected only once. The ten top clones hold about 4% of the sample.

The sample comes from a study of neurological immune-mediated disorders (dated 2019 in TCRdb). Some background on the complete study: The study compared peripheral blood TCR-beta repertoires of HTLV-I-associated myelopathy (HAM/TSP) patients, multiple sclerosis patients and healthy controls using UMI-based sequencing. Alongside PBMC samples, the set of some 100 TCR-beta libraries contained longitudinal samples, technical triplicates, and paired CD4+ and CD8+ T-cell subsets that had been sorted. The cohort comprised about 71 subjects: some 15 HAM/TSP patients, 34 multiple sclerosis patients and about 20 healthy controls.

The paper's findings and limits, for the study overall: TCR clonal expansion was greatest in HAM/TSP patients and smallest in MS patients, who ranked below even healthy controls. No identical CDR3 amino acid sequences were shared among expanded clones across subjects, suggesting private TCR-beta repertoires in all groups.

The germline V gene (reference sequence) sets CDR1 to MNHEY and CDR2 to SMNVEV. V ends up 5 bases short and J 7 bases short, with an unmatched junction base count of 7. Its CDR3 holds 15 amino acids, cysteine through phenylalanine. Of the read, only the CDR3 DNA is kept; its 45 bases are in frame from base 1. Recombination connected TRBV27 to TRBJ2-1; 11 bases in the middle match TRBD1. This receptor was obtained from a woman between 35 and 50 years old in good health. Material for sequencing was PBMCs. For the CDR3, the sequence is CASSMRTGGMNEQFF. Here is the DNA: TGTGCCAGCAGTATGCGGACAGGGGGCATGAATGAGCAGTTCTTC.